This T cell receptor beta chain was found in a study of identifying expanded T cells in peripheral blood. Concerning this clone: The antigen remains unidentified.

General study points: Roughly 1.1 clones differed between technical replicates, versus around 16 and 19 over time.

With 0 bases clipped from V and 1 base from J, the junction kept 7 bases outside the gene matches. This CDR3 region has 17 residues. Per germline, CDR1 ENHRY and CDR2 SYGVKD. Sequencing used immunoSEQ multiplex PCR; TCRdb keeps in-frame clones, though not all of them. The table has about 85,000 clones, 70% to 90% seen once. The sample comprised blood. The genes are TRBV10-3 and TRBJ2-5; 8 nucleotides agree with TRBD2. The TCR comes from a person aged 18 to 75 in good health. The CDR3 DNA reads TGTGCCATCAGTGAGTCGAAGGCTAGCGGGTCCCAAGAGACCCAGTACTTC. Protein: CAISESKASGSQETQYF.